This TCR beta chain was identified in a study of blood T cell repertoires in COVID-19. About the study: T cells, B-cell-depleted T cells, or PBMCs supplied cDNA or gDNA.

Profiling relied on immunoSEQ multiplex PCR, and the TCRdb table lists in-frame clones only, not all of them. The table includes 110,000 to 150,000 clones, about four fifths detected once. CDR3 length: 17 residues. Per the germline V gene, CDR1 is SGDLS and CDR2 is YYNGEE. V dropped 0 bases and J dropped 4 bases, with 17 bases sitting between them. This clone was seen only a few times. The specimen was peripheral blood. This clonotype originated in a woman of 80 years or more with acute or convalescent COVID-19. The chain has TRBV9 and TRBJ2-1, with D perhaps TRBD1 (5 bases). The CDR3 nucleotides are TGTGCCAGCAGCGTAGGGGATATCAGGGATCTGTACAATGAGCAGTTCTTC. Translating gives CASSVGDIRDLYNEQFF.